The next 19 T cell receptor beta chains were all read from a single sample in a study of T cell responses to AZD1222 COVID-19 vaccine. The table came from immunoSEQ multiplex PCR; TCRdb's copy has only in-frame clones and leaves some out. There are around 190,000 clones in the sample; approximately 94% occur only once, and roughly 1.7% lies in the top ten. Sequenced here: peripheral blood, sampled 28 days after the second AZD1222 dose. The receptors stem from an adult who received the AZD1222 COVID-19 vaccine.

The chain recombines TRBV5-4 with TRBJ2-1; D uncertain. Trimming took off 2 bases at V and 8 bases at J, with 5 bases between the two ends. CDR1 SGHNT and CDR2 YYREEE come from the germline V gene (reference sequence). The length of the CDR3 is 11 residues. For the CDR3, the DNA is TGTGCCAGCAGCTTATCCTATGAGCAGTTCTTC. Amino acids: CASSLSYEQFF.

J is TRBJ2-4 and V is TRBV13, with 8 bases matching TRBD1. The CDR3 is 14 residues long. The V gene end was trimmed by 6 bases and the J gene end by 1 base; junction bases not matched to a gene: 2. Germline values: CDR1 PRHDT, CDR2 FYEKMQ (reference sequence). CDR3 region: CASRRQGAKNIQYF. In DNA form, the CDR3 reads TGTGCCAGCAGAAGACAGGGGGCCAAAAACATTCAGTACTTC.

This chain connects TRBV7-3 to TRBJ2-2, with 12 bases fitting TRBD2. This CDR3 comprises 17 residues. Trimming cost V 5 bases and J 3 bases; bases outside gene matches: 7. The germline V gene has CDR1 SGHTA and CDR2 FQGTGA. The CDR3 sequence: CASSVTSGSFYTGELFF. The CDR3 DNA reads TGTGCCAGCAGCGTGACTAGCGGGAGCTTCTACACCGGGGAGCTGTTTTTT.

The rearrangement uses TRBV11-2 and TRBJ2-1, with a weak D call TRBD1 (5 bases). The CDR3 is 16 amino acids. CDR1 SGHAT and CDR2 FQNNGV come from the germline V gene. V lost 6 bases and J lost 0, with 15 bases in between. The chain's CDR3 is CASRRVGPSSYNEQFF. The CDR3, as DNA: TGTGCCAGCAGAAGGGTGGGGCCGAGCTCCTACAATGAGCAGTTCTTC.

This chain connects TRBV6-5 to TRBJ1-4; D uncertain. Germline V lookup: CDR1 MNHEY, CDR2 SVGAGI. With 6 bases removed from V and 5 bases from J, the gap between germline ends came to 13 bases. This CDR3 spans 14 amino acids. The CDR3 is CASSLPGSNEKLFF. CDR3 nucleotide sequence: TGTGCCAGCAGCCTACCGGGTTCCAATGAAAAACTGTTTTTT.

V gene TRBV2 combines with J gene TRBJ1-2; D remains ambiguous. This CDR3 has 14 residues. V was shortened by 1 base and J by 2 bases, with 8 bases between the two germline ends. Germline V CDR1 and CDR2: SNHLY, FYNNEI. CDR3 in DNA: TGTGCCAGCAGTGAAGTTCCAGGAAACTATGGCTACACCTTC. Translation gives CASSEVPGNYGYTF. Combining the CDR3 with reference TRBV2 and TRBJ1-2 gives the whole variable domain EPEVTQTPSHQVTQMGQEVILRCVPISNHLYFYWYRQILGQKVEFLVSFYNNEISEKSEIFDDQFSVERPDGSNFTLKIRSTKLEDSAMYFCASSEVPGNYGYTFGSGTRLTVV.

The V call is TRBV28, the J call TRBJ1-1; 8 bases line up with TRBD1. With 5 bases clipped from V and 0 bases from J, the junction kept 2 bases outside the gene matches. Germline assignment: CDR1 MDHEN and CDR2 SYDVKM. The CDR3 loop spans 14 amino acids. This CDR3 reads CASSLQGVNTEAFF. In DNA, the CDR3 is TGTGCCAGCAGTCTACAGGGGGTGAACACTGAAGCTTTCTTT.

This clone was detected once. The chain joins TRBV6-5 to TRBJ1-4, with 9 bases lining up with TRBD1. Germline V lookup: CDR1 MNHEY, CDR2 SVGAGI. The V and J ends lost 5 bases and 4 bases, in that order; junction bases with no gene match: 2. The CDR3 length is 14 residues. Here the CDR3 DNA reads TGTGCCAGCAGTCGGGACAGGGTTAATGAAAAACTGTTTTTT. This sequence encodes CASSRDRVNEKLFF.

The rearrangement joins TRBV5-1 to TRBJ1-1; D remains ambiguous. The CDR3 length is 13 residues. Germline loops: CDR1 SGHRS, CDR2 YFSETQ. The V end lost 6 bases, the J end lost 1 base, and 10 bases lay between the germline ends. The CDR3 DNA is TGCGCCAGCACCGAGCAGTGGAACACTGAAGCTTTCTTT. This translates into CASTEQWNTEAFF. The full variable domain, with the rest looked up from reference TRBV5-1 and TRBJ1-1, is KAGVTQTPRYLIKTRGQQVTLSCSPISGHRSVSWYQQTPGQGLQFLFEYFSETQRNKGNFPGRFSGRQFSNSRSEMNVSTLELGDSALYLCASTEQWNTEAFFGQGTRLTVV.

This chain connects TRBV11-1 to TRBJ1-4; TRBD1 aligns across 10 bases. The CDR3 consists of 14 residues. V shed 3 bases and J 8 bases; nucleotides not matched to a gene: 3. Germline V gives CDR1 SGHAT, CDR2 FQDESV (reference sequence). The CDR3 here is CASSLGQGTEKLFF. The CDR3 region has the DNA TGTGCCAGCAGCTTGGGACAGGGGACGGAAAAACTGTTTTTT.

This chain joins TRBV5-4 and TRBJ2-3, with 10 nucleotides matching TRBD2. The CDR3 consists of 16 residues. With V trimmed by 0 bases and J by 4 bases, 5 bases remained unmatched. CDR1 and CDR2 from the germline V gene are SGHNT and YYREEE (reference sequence). Written as DNA, the CDR3 is TGTGCCAGCAGCTTGGCTAGCGGGAGTGTCCCAGATACGCAGTATTTT. It encodes CASSLASGSVPDTQYF.

The V and J genes are TRBV11-3 and TRBJ2-2; 7 positions agree with TRBD2. Per the germline V gene, CDR1 is SGHNT and CDR2 is YENEEA. The junction had 9 bases not matched to a gene; V was cut back by 5 bases and J by 6 bases. This CDR3 region has 15 residues. The CDR3 nucleotides are TGTGCCAGCAGCCGCCGACTAGCTTTATCCGGGGAGCTGTTTTTT. It is translated as CASSRRLALSGELFF.

Regarding this clone: Different DNA sequences within this sample yield the same CDR3. This chain uses TRBV28 with TRBJ1-2, with TRBD1 matching 8 bases. V shed 4 bases, J shed 0 bases, and the junction held 10 bases outside the gene matches. Germline V gene data show CDR1 as MDHEN and CDR2 as SYDVKM. The CDR3 runs to 17 residues. The CDR3 loop is CASSSPAGGGANYGYTF. CDR3 DNA: TGTGCCAGCAGTTCCCCCGCAGGGGGCGGGGCTAACTATGGCTACACCTTC.

The rearrangement links TRBV18 to TRBJ2-2; D unclear. CDR1 and CDR2 (germline): KGHSH, LQKENI. V gave up 4 bases and J gave up 3 bases, with 9 bases separating them. This CDR3 comprises 14 residues. The CDR3 nucleotides read TGTGCCAGCTCACAAAACAGAGACACCGGGGAGCTGTTTTTT. The encoded protein is CASSQNRDTGELFF. Filled out from reference TRBV18 and TRBJ2-2, the complete variable domain reads NAGVMQNPRHLVRRRGQEARLRCSPMKGHSHVYWYRQLPEEGLKFMVYLQKENIIDESGMPKERFSAEFPKEGPSILRIQQVVRGDSAAYFCASSQNRDTGELFFGEGSRLTVL.

The chain employs TRBV7-2 and TRBJ2-1, with 8 bases fitting TRBD1. Germline CDR1 is SGHTA and CDR2 is FQGNSA. J lost 8 bases, V lost 6 bases, and 3 bases had no gene match. The CDR3 extends over 12 amino acids. CDR3 region: CASSRQGHEQFF. DNA for the CDR3: TGTGCCAGCAGTCGACAGGGGCATGAGCAGTTCTTC.

V is TRBV28 and J is TRBJ2-1; possibly TRBD2 for D (6 bases). The CDR3 contains 13 residues. With 8 bases removed from V and 6 bases from J, the gap between germline ends came to 14 bases. Germline CDR1 reads MDHEN; CDR2 reads SYDVKM. The CDR3 coding sequence is TGTGCCAGCCAGGGAGGAGGTGGCAATGAGCAGTTCTTC. Amino acid sequence: CASQGGGGNEQFF.

The V gene is TRBV19, the J gene TRBJ2-4; no reliable D call. The CDR3 covers 17 residues. The V gene lost 9 bases and the J gene lost 0 bases, with 21 bases spanning the gap. CDR1 and CDR2 (germline): LNHDA, SQIVND (reference sequence). In DNA, the CDR3 is TGTGCCAGACTGTTAGTTCCCCAAGGGCTAGCCAAAAACATTCAGTACTTC. Translation: CARLLVPQGLAKNIQYF. Together with reference TRBV19 and TRBJ2-4, the CDR3 gives the full variable domain: DGGITQSPKYLFRKEGQNVTLSCEQNLNHDAMYWYRQDPGQGLRLIYYSQIVNDFQKGDIAEGYSVSREKKESFPLTVTSAQKNPTAFYLCARLLVPQGLAKNIQYFGAGTRLSVL.

The chain uses TRBV14 and TRBJ2-3; 7 bases line up with TRBD2. The CDR3 spans 16 residues. The ends lost 1 base at V and 2 bases at J; junction bases unmatched: 6. CDR1 is SGHDN and CDR2 is FVKESK in the germline V gene. The DNA of the CDR3 is TGTGCCAGCAGCCAAGTTAGGCGGGGGATCACAGATACGCAGTATTTT. As protein: CASSQVRRGITDTQYF.

The J gene is TRBJ1-1, the V gene TRBV3-1 (or the pseudogene TRBV3-2); TRBD1 agrees at 12 bases. Germline V gene sequence: CDR1 LGHDT, CDR2 YNNKEL (reference sequence). J gave up 5 bases and V 6 bases, and 4 bases lay outside the gene matches. This CDR3 contains 14 residues. The CDR3 here is CASRGTGGRTEAFF. The CDR3 DNA reads as TGTGCCAGCAGAGGGACAGGGGGCCGGACTGAAGCTTTCTTT.